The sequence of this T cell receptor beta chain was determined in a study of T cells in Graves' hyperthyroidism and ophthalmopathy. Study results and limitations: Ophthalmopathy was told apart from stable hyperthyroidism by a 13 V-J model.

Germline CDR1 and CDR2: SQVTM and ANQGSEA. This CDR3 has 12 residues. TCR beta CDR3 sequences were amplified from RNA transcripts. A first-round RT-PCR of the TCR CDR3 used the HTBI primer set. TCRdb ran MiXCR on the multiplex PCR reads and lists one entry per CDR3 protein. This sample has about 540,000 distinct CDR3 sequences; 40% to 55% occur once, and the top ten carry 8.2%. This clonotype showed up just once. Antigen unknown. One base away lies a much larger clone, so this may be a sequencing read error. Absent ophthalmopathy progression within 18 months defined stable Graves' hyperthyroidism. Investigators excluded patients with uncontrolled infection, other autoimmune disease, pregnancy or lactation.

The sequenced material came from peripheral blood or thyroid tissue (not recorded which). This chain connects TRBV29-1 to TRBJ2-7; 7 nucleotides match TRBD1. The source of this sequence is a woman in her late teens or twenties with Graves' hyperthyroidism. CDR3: CNVRDRPYEQYF. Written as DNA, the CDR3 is TGCAACGTCAGGGACAGACCCTACGAGCAGTACTTC.